This T cell receptor (beta chain) was obtained from a study of blood T cell repertoires in COVID-19. Whole-study context: T cells, B-cell-depleted T cells, or PBMCs supplied cDNA or gDNA.

Germline assignment: CDR1 WNHNN and CDR2 SYGVQD (reference sequence). The CDR3 loop spans 13 amino acids. Losses at the gene ends were 8 bases for V and 3 bases for J; bases not matched to a gene: 5. Method: immunoSEQ multiplex PCR; TCRdb's copy keeps in-frame clones and lacks some. The repertoire holds around 230,000 clones, with around 89% as singletons. Participants' reported clinical history set cohort assignment. This clonotype was sampled from a woman between 40 and 50 years old with acute COVID-19. V gene TRBV10-1 combines with J gene TRBJ2-7; TRBD1 matches at 9 bases. Sequencing was performed on PBMCs or T cells enriched from blood (not recorded which). The CDR3 DNA reads TGCGCCAGCCGCCGGGGACAGGGCTACGAGCAGTACTTC. As protein: CASRRGQGYEQYF.